This is a list of T cell receptor beta chains from one sample in a study of control samples from healthy donors and cancer patients. Sequenced by immunoSEQ multiplex PCR; TCRdb stores in-frame clones only, minus some. The profile shows around 77,000 clones, around 92% of them singletons. The sequenced material came from blood. All receptors come from a woman aged 55-70 years in good health. Both conserved end residues are part of each CDR3.

v_call cdr3_length cdr3_aa
TRBV24-1 12 CATSDFGEKLFF
TRBV11-3 18 CASSLESLWQEGGNTIYF
TRBV28 14 CASTATSVGNEQFF
TRBV5-1 14 CASSLTGFGNTIYF
TRBV2 12 CASSLSGPEQYF
TRBV18 14 CASSPWRGAYEQYF
TRBV5-4 13 CASQQGPTGELFF
TRBV16 14 CASSPRPAPYEQYF
TRBV3-1/TRBV3-2 15 CASSQGLGEVVGYTF
TRBV24-1 16 CATSDGAPGTNEKLFF
TRBV6-5 13 CAGARTLQETQYF
TRBV28 13 CASKVGHQETQYF